These 31 T cell receptor beta chains were sequenced from one sample in a study of blood T cell repertoires in COVID-19. Here immunoSEQ multiplex PCR was the method, and the copy in TCRdb shows in-frame clones only, minus some. Here the sample spans around 70,000 clones, roughly 88% being singletons. The material sequenced was peripheral blood. All receptors come from a human donor in a cohort sampled during active COVID-19.

The chain carries TRBV4-1 and TRBJ1-4; D remains ambiguous. CDR3 size: 14 residues. V dropped 0 bases and J dropped 8 bases, with 10 bases sitting between them. Germline-derived CDR1 and CDR2 are MGHRA and YSYEKL. The chain's CDR3 is CASSQEGREEKLFF. CDR3 in DNA: TGCGCCAGCAGCCAAGAGGGTCGGGAAGAAAAACTGTTTTTT.

The chain is built from TRBV12-5 and TRBJ2-7; D is possibly TRBD2 (6 bases). Germline V gives CDR1 LGHNT, CDR2 FRNRAP. The CDR3 is 14 amino acids. Between the trimmed V and J ends, which lost 2 bases and 0 bases, there was a span of 8 bases. CDR3 bases: TGTGCTAGTGGTTTGACTAGCCGCTCCTACGAGCAGTACTTC. It yields the protein CASGLTSRSYEQYF. Variable domain in full (rest from reference TRBV12-5 and TRBJ2-7): DARVTQTPRHKVTEMGQEVTMRCQPILGHNTVFWYRQTMMQGLELLAYFRNRAPLDDSGMPKDRFSAEMPDATLATLKIQPSEPRDSAVYFCASGLTSRSYEQYFGPGTRLTVT.

The CDR3 coding sequence is TGTGCCAGTAGTAAAGGACAGGGGGCCCCTGGGGCCAACGTCCTGACTTTC. It is translated as CASSKGQGAPGANVLTF. The chain recombines TRBV19 with TRBJ2-6; 11 bases match TRBD1. This CDR3 has 17 amino acids. Trimming took 4 bases from V and 2 from J; bases not matched to a gene: 4. Germline values: CDR1 LNHDA, CDR2 SQIVND (reference sequence).

V and J are TRBV4-2 and TRBJ2-5; 8 positions match TRBD2. The J segment lost 2 bases and the V segment lost 0 bases, leaving 11 bases of the junction unmatched. The CDR3 has 18 amino acids. Germline V CDR1 and CDR2: LGHNA, YNFKEQ. CDR3 DNA sequence: TGTGCCAGCAGCCAAGATCGGGGGGGACTAGTGGGTCAAGAGACCCAGTACTTC. It encodes CASSQDRGGLVGQETQYF.

This chain uses TRBV15 with TRBJ1-5; D may be TRBD1 (5 bases). Trimming left V 1 base short and J 2 bases short, with 24 bases between. Looked up from germline, CDR1 is LNHNV and CDR2 is YYDKDF (reference sequence). The CDR3 extends over 20 amino acids. CDR3 loop: CATSRAERGPESHRNQPQHF. CDR3 DNA sequence: TGTGCCACCAGCAGAGCCGAGCGGGGACCAGAAAGCCATCGCAATCAGCCCCAGCATTTT.

This chain uses TRBV27 with TRBJ2-1; 10 nucleotides agree with TRBD1. The germline CDR1 and CDR2 sequences are MNHEY and SMNVEV (reference sequence). Trimming at V came to 5 bases and at J to 9 bases, leaving 13 bases not matched to a gene. The CDR3 totals 16 residues. CDR3 in amino acids: CASSIHRDRGRSEQFF. The CDR3 DNA sequence: TGTGCCAGCAGTATTCACCGGGACAGGGGAAGGAGTGAGCAGTTCTTC.

The genes are TRBV7-2 and TRBJ1-3; D might be TRBD1 (5 bases). Germline V gene lookup returns CDR1 SGHTA and CDR2 FQGNSA. Deletions cut 1 base from V and 0 bases from J, with 13 bases between. The CDR3 is 17 residues long. Here the CDR3 reads CASSLEGPDHSGNTIYF. As DNA, the CDR3 is TGTGCCAGCAGCTTAGAGGGGCCAGACCACTCTGGAAACACCATATATTTT.

The V call is TRBV5-6, the J call TRBJ1-2; tentative D call: TRBD1 (6 bases). CDR1 SGHDT and CDR2 YYEEEE come from the germline V gene. V gave up 4 bases and J gave up 8 bases, with 18 bases separating them. CDR3 size: 14 residues. The CDR3: CASSRNRAGWGYTF. The CDR3 DNA is TGTGCCAGCAGCCGAAACAGGGCTGGATGGGGCTACACCTTC. Based on the CDR3 plus reference TRBV5-6 and TRBJ1-2, the full variable domain is DAGVTQSPTHLIKTRGQQVTLRCSPKSGHDTVSWYQQALGQGPQFIFQYYEEEERQRGNFPDRFSGHQFPNYSSELNVNALLLGDSALYLCASSRNRAGWGYTFGSGTRLTVV.

The chain is built from TRBV9 and TRBJ2-1, with 9 bases lining up with TRBD2. Per the germline V gene, CDR1 is SGDLS and CDR2 is YYNGEE. This CDR3 spans 16 amino acids. Germline trimming cut 0 bases from V and 1 base from J; bases unmatched to any gene: 2. CDR3 region: CASSVEAGGSYNEQFF. The CDR3 bases are TGTGCCAGCAGCGTAGAAGCGGGAGGTTCCTACAATGAGCAGTTCTTC.

This clone was picked up a small number of times. The V gene is TRBV9, the J gene TRBJ1-2; D is unclear. The germline V gene has CDR1 SGDLS and CDR2 YYNGEE. This CDR3 has 13 amino acids. The V end lost 1 base, the J end lost 4 bases, and 8 bases lay between the germline ends. CDR3 amino acids: CASSVTLGYGYTF. CDR3 DNA: TGTGCCAGCAGCGTAACTCTTGGCTATGGCTACACCTTC.

Notes on this clone: This specimen includes other DNA sequences encoding the same CDR3. The chain combines TRBV3-1 (or the pseudogene TRBV3-2) with TRBJ2-5; 10 bases map to TRBD2. The CDR3 has 14 residues. Losses at the gene ends were 1 base for V and 4 bases for J; bases not matched to a gene: 0. Germline assignment: CDR1 LGHDT and CDR2 YNNKEL (reference sequence). The CDR3 loop reads CASSQVAGGETQYF. CDR3 nucleotide sequence: TGTGCCAGCAGCCAAGTAGCGGGAGGAGAGACCCAGTACTTC.

The chain carries TRBV5-1 and TRBJ1-1, with D perhaps matching TRBD1 (5 bases). The CDR3 covers 15 residues. Germline lookup yields CDR1 SGHRS and CDR2 YFSETQ. V lost 4 bases, J lost 4 bases, and 17 bases lay in between. In DNA, the CDR3 is TGCGCCAGCAGCCCTAGCGCGGGGGGAGGCACTGAAGCTTTCTTT. It specifies CASSPSAGGGTEAFF.

The chain is built from TRBV5-4 and TRBJ2-3; TRBD2 agrees at 12 bases. This CDR3 spans 16 amino acids. Unmatched junction bases numbered 5, after V lost 0 bases and J lost 6 bases. Per germline, CDR1 SGHNT and CDR2 YYREEE (reference sequence). CDR3 sequence (DNA): TGTGCCAGCAGCTTGGAGCCTAGCGGGGGGGAGGATACGCAGTATTTT. Translation gives CASSLEPSGGEDTQYF.

The gene calls are TRBV6-5 and TRBJ2-1; possibly TRBD1 for D (6 bases). The CDR3 sequence is 13 residues long. Per germline, CDR1 MNHEY and CDR2 SVGAGI. Deletions cut 6 bases from V and 5 bases from J, with 11 bases between. CDR3: CASRTDSHNEQFF. As DNA, the CDR3 is TGTGCCAGCAGGACGGACAGCCACAATGAGCAGTTCTTC.

The chain couples TRBV28 to TRBJ2-1, with 8 bases aligning to TRBD1. Trimming removed 2 bases from V and 6 bases from J; junction bases left unmatched: 3. The CDR3 is 14 residues long. CDR1 and CDR2 (germline): MDHEN, SYDVKM. The CDR3 here is CASSLSQGANEQFF. CDR3 sequence (DNA): TGTGCCAGCAGTTTAAGTCAGGGGGCCAATGAGCAGTTCTTC.

The gene calls are TRBV29-1 and TRBJ2-7, with no clear D. V was clipped by 0 bases and J by 6 bases, with 9 bases between them. CDR1 is SQVTM, CDR2 ANQGSEA, per germline. The CDR3 extends over 12 amino acids. The CDR3 DNA reads TGCAGCGTTGAAGAGGGCTCACGCGAGCAGTACTTC. Encoded protein: CSVEEGSREQYF.

This clone was counted once. As DNA, the CDR3 is TGCGCCAGCAGCTTGGTTCCCGGCCAAGAGACCCAGTACTTC. Translating gives CASSLVPGQETQYF. This chain uses TRBV5-1 with TRBJ2-5; D gene uncertain. The germline gives CDR1 SGHRS, CDR2 YFSETQ. The length of the CDR3 is 14 residues. The V and J ends lost 0 bases and 1 base respectively, with 7 bases between them. Combining the CDR3 with reference TRBV5-1 and TRBJ2-5 gives the whole variable domain KAGVTQTPRYLIKTRGQQVTLSCSPISGHRSVSWYQQTPGQGLQFLFEYFSETQRNKGNFPGRFSGRQFSNSRSEMNVSTLELGDSALYLCASSLVPGQETQYFGPGTRLLVL.

The chain uses TRBV6-5 and TRBJ1-1, with 8 bases matching TRBD1. CDR1 is MNHEY and CDR2 is SVGAGI in the germline V gene. This CDR3 is built from 15 residues. The V gene end was trimmed by 7 bases and the J gene end by 6 bases; junction bases not matched to a gene: 13. The CDR3 region is CASIPIGQGGAEAFF. Written as DNA, the CDR3 is TGTGCCAGCATCCCGATTGGACAGGGTGGAGCTGAAGCTTTCTTT.

The chain links TRBV6-2 or TRBV6-3 to TRBJ1-5; maybe TRBD1 (6 bases). The V gene lost 4 bases and the J gene lost 2 bases, with 12 bases spanning the gap. Per the germline V gene, CDR1 is MNHEY and CDR2 is SVGEGT. CDR3 length equals 15 residues. CDR3 sequence: CASSSRGWGNQPQHF. The CDR3 DNA is TGTGCCAGCAGTTCGAGGGGGTGGGGCAATCAGCCCCAGCATTTT.

J is TRBJ2-2 and V is TRBV10-3; D call uncertain. Looked up from germline, CDR1 is ENHRY and CDR2 is SYGVKD. The CDR3 contains 14 residues. V was trimmed by 6 bases and J by 0 bases, leaving 8 bases between them. The CDR3 reads CAIRENSNTGELFF. CDR3 nucleotides: TGTGCCATCAGGGAGAACTCGAACACCGGGGAGCTGTTTTTT.

The rearrangement uses TRBV29-1 and TRBJ1-1; no clear D gene. V lost 6 bases and J 6 bases, leaving 14 bases between the germline ends. This CDR3 comprises 12 residues. CDR1 and CDR2 (germline): SQVTM, ANQGSEA. The CDR3 spells CSVTEGRAEAFF. The CDR3 DNA sequence: TGCAGCGTCACCGAGGGAAGGGCTGAAGCTTTCTTT.

J is TRBJ2-3 and V is TRBV9, with D possibly matching TRBD2 (7 bases). Germline values: CDR1 SGDLS, CDR2 YYNGEE. The CDR3 consists of 15 residues. V was pared by 3 bases and J by 4 bases, with 15 bases between. The CDR3 DNA is TGTGCCAGCAGCGACACTGGGGGGGCCTCAGATACGCAGTATTTT. Translation: CASSDTGGASDTQYF.

The chain employs TRBV2 and TRBJ1-4, with D uncertain. V dropped 4 bases and J dropped 4 bases, with 7 bases sitting between them. This CDR3 has 13 residues. CDR1 and CDR2 (germline): SNHLY, FYNNEI. The CDR3 reads CASSAGFNEKLFF. The CDR3 DNA reads TGTGCCAGCAGTGCAGGTTTTAATGAAAAACTGTTTTTT. Full variable domain (remainder filled in from reference TRBV2 and TRBJ1-4): EPEVTQTPSHQVTQMGQEVILRCVPISNHLYFYWYRQILGQKVEFLVSFYNNEISEKSEIFDDQFSVERPDGSNFTLKIRSTKLEDSAMYFCASSAGFNEKLFFGSGTQLSVL.

This chain links TRBV7-6 with TRBJ1-4, with a weak D call TRBD1 (6 bases). The germline gives CDR1 SGHVS, CDR2 FNYEAQ. V lost 3 bases, J lost 0 bases, and 11 bases lay in between. This CDR3 region has 16 residues. This CDR3 reads CASSLRTEPTNEKLFF. In DNA form, the CDR3 reads TGTGCCAGCAGCTTGAGGACAGAACCAACTAATGAAAAACTGTTTTTT.

This rearrangement joins TRBV5-6 to TRBJ1-1, with D possibly matching TRBD1 (6 bases). Germline values: CDR1 SGHDT, CDR2 YYEEEE. This CDR3 is 13 amino acids long. The V end lost 2 bases, the J end lost 4 bases, and 9 bases lay between the germline ends. The CDR3 loop reads CASSLGGSTEAFF. Written as DNA, the CDR3 is TGTGCCAGCAGCTTAGGGGGAAGCACTGAAGCTTTCTTT.

The J gene is TRBJ1-1, the V gene TRBV5-1, with D hard to call. V was clipped by 6 bases and J by 1 base, with 16 bases between them. CDR1 SGHRS and CDR2 YFSETQ come from the germline V gene. The CDR3 has 15 amino acids. The CDR3 sequence: CASTREPRGNTEAFF. In nucleotides, the CDR3 is TGCGCCAGCACGAGGGAGCCACGAGGGAACACTGAAGCTTTCTTT.

The chain has TRBV5-6 and TRBJ2-1, with 7 bases matching TRBD2. The germline CDR1 and CDR2 sequences are SGHDT and YYEEEE. This CDR3 region has 12 residues. Here the CDR3 reads CASAGVYNEQFF. CDR3 nucleotide sequence: TGTGCTTCCGCGGGGGTCTACAATGAGCAGTTCTTC.

The chain is built from TRBV6-6 and TRBJ2-3, with 7 positions matching TRBD1. Germline V gene sequence: CDR1 MNHNY, CDR2 SVGAGI (reference sequence). The junction had 3 bases not matched to a gene; V was cut back by 6 bases and J by 0 bases. The CDR3 loop spans 14 amino acids. CDR3 residues: CASSRDRSTDTQYF. In nucleotides, the CDR3 is TGTGCCAGCAGCCGGGACAGAAGCACAGATACGCAGTATTTT.

This rearrangement joins TRBV19 to TRBJ1-1; D call uncertain. With 6 bases removed from V and 0 bases from J, the gap between germline ends came to 11 bases. Germline assignment: CDR1 LNHDA and CDR2 SQIVND (reference sequence). This CDR3 is 14 amino acids long. The CDR3 region is CASSFRFMNTEAFF. The CDR3 region has the DNA TGTGCCAGTAGCTTCCGGTTCATGAACACTGAAGCTTTCTTT.

The chain links TRBV19 to TRBJ2-3; 15 bases agree with TRBD2. The CDR3 covers 18 residues. Germline CDR1 reads LNHDA; CDR2 reads SQIVND (reference sequence). With 7 bases clipped from V and 0 bases from J, the junction kept 8 bases outside the gene matches. CDR3 protein: CASTSGLAGGPSTDTQYF. CDR3 coding DNA: TGTGCCAGTACCTCGGGACTAGCGGGGGGACCTAGCACAGATACGCAGTATTTT.

This clone has more than one count but fewer than ten. V gene TRBV30 combines with J gene TRBJ2-5, with TRBD1 identical over 8 bases. The V segment lost 3 bases and the J segment 4 bases; nucleotides outside the gene matches: 7. The length of the CDR3 is 14 residues. Germline V gene data show CDR1 as GTSNPN and CDR2 as SVGIG (reference sequence). The CDR3: CAWRGGQGRETQYF. The CDR3, as DNA: TGTGCCTGGAGGGGAGGACAGGGAAGAGAGACCCAGTACTTC.